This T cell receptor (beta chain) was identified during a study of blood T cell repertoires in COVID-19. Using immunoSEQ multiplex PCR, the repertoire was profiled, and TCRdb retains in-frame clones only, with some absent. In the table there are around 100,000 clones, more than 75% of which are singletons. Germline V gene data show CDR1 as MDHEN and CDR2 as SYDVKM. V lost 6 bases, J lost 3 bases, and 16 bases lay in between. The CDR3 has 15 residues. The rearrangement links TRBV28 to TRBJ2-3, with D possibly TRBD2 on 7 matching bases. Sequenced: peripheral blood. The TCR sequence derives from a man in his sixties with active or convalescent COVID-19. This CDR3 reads CASSPGGLGTDTQYF. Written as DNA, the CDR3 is TGTGCCAGCAGCCCCGGGGGGCTCGGAACAGATACGCAGTATTTT. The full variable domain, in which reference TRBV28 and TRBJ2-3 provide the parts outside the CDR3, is DVKVTQSSRYLVKRTGEKVFLECVQDMDHENMFWYRQDPGLGLRLIYFSYDVKMKEKGDIPEGYSVSREKKERFSLILESASTNQTSMYLCASSPGGLGTDTQYFGPGTRLTVL.